This record covers a single TCR beta chain. The data derive from a study of PD-L1 blockade in urothelial cancer. Study-wide background: Prior exposure to chemotherapy in patients amounted to 0 to 3 regimens received. Analyses were performed on blood at 3 weeks after treatment start (the second dose) and at 6 weeks.

The repertoire was sequenced with immunoSEQ multiplex PCR; TCRdb's copy has only in-frame clones and lacks some. The table shows 70,000 to 75,000 clones, with roughly 89% occurring only once. The specimen comprised PBMCs, sampled around atezolizumab (anti-PD-L1) treatment. This TCR derives from a man in his sixties with urothelial cancer.

The CDR3 DNA follows: TGTGCCAGTAGTATTCCGGGACAGGGTAGTTATACGCAGTATTTT. Amino acids: CASSIPGQGSYTQYF. This chain joins TRBV19 and TRBJ2-3, with 9 positions matching TRBD1. CDR1 is LNHDA and CDR2 is SQIVND in the germline V gene (reference sequence). V trimming: 3 bases; J trimming: 7 bases; junction bases outside the gene matches: 8. CDR3 size: 15 residues.